This paragraph reports one T cell receptor (beta chain). Its target is unknown. These data originate in a study of PD-1 blockade in classical Hodgkin lymphoma. Study-wide points: Patients with an early start, nivolumab under 1 year after ASCT, were excluded. By cycle point C4D1, TCR diversity had risen significantly in CD4+ cells (but not CD8+ cells).

Libraries were prepared by immunoSEQ multiplex PCR; TCRdb keeps only in-frame clonotypes and omits some of them. Of around 19,000 clones listed, just over 85% are singletons. J gave up 6 bases and V 6 bases, and 6 bases lay outside the gene matches. Germline V lookup: CDR1 LNHDA, CDR2 SQIVND (reference sequence). The CDR3 runs 14 residues. Every single patient, without exception, relapsed after autologous stem cell transplantation, and brentuximab vedotin exposure varied. Best response was recorded as complete response, partial response or progressive disease. The clonotype comes from a human donor with classical Hodgkin lymphoma. The material was peripheral blood mononuclear cells (PBMCs), obtained before the second cycle of nivolumab. The chain uses TRBV19 and TRBJ2-2; TRBD1 matches 8 bases. In DNA form, the CDR3 reads TGTGCCAGTAGCTTTTTACAGGGGGCCGGGGAGCTGTTTTTT. Translation gives CASSFLQGAGELFF. Looking up the rest from reference TRBV19 and TRBJ2-2 gives the full variable domain: DGGITQSPKYLFRKEGQNVTLSCEQNLNHDAMYWYRQDPGQGLRLIYYSQIVNDFQKGDIAEGYSVSREKKESFPLTVTSAQKNPTAFYLCASSFLQGAGELFFGEGSRLTVL.